The 5 T cell receptor beta chains below come from one sample, sequenced in a study of T cells after yellow fever vaccination. TCRdb re-derived calls from the 5' RACE reads in MiXCR, one entry per CDR3 protein. The table records about 200,000 distinct CDR3 sequences, 3% to 3.5% of them present only once. The starting material was CD4+ T cells sorted from PBMCs, obtained 10 days after the yellow fever booster vaccination. All receptors derive from a man aged 18 to 29 who received the YFV17D yellow fever vaccine.

This clonotype was counted ten times or more. The chain has TRBV4-3 and TRBJ2-4; D unclear. V was clipped by 8 bases and J by 0 bases, with 8 bases between them. The germline V gene encodes CDR1 LGHNA and CDR2 YSLEER. This CDR3 comprises 13 residues. This CDR3 reads CASGWGAKNIQYF. The CDR3 nucleotides are TGCGCCAGCGGCTGGGGAGCCAAAAACATTCAGTACTTC.

Note on this clonotype: The junction departs from the called germline gene at one end, perhaps through a read error. The V call is TRBV4-1, the J call TRBJ1-2; D gene ambiguous. CDR1 MGHRA and CDR2 YSYEKL come from the germline V gene. The CDR3 runs 12 residues. The CDR3 reads CASTQDGYGYTF. CDR3 nucleotide sequence: TGCGCCAGCACCCAAGACGGCTATGGCTACACCTTC.

The table lists this clonotype with many counts. The V gene is TRBV5-1, the J gene TRBJ2-3, with D possibly TRBD2 on 6 matching bases. The CDR3 runs 13 residues. Germline CDR1 is SGHRS and CDR2 is YFSETQ. V was cut by 3 bases and J by 3 bases, with 8 bases left in between. CDR3 protein: CASSSGSTDTQYF. CDR3 nucleotide sequence: TGCGCCAGCAGCTCCGGGAGTACAGATACGCAGTATTTT. The full variable domain, in which reference TRBV5-1 and TRBJ2-3 provide the parts outside the CDR3, is KAGVTQTPRYLIKTRGQQVTLSCSPISGHRSVSWYQQTPGQGLQFLFEYFSETQRNKGNFPGRFSGRQFSNSRSEMNVSTLELGDSALYLCASSSGSTDTQYFGPGTRLTVL.

Turning to this clonotype: With a much larger clone just one base away, this may be a read error. The V and J genes are TRBV11-1 and TRBJ2-7; TRBD2 is a possible D gene (6 bases). CDR3 length: 14 amino acids. Germline CDR1 is SGHAT and CDR2 is FQDESV (reference sequence). CDR3 sequence reads: CASRLGGTPYEQYF. CDR3 nucleotide sequence: TGTGCCAGCAGATTAGGAGGGACCCCCTACGAGCAGTACTTC.

This clonotype appeared many times. The chain links TRBV11-1 to TRBJ2-4, with D perhaps TRBD2 (5 bases). V shed 0 bases and J shed 0 bases, with 15 bases lying between them. The CDR3 has 18 amino acids. Germline V gene lookup returns CDR1 SGHAT and CDR2 FQDESV (reference sequence). CDR3 bases: TGTGCCAGCAGCTTAGCGCTGGGGATCGCGGGAGCCAAAAACATTCAGTACTTC. Residues: CASSLALGIAGAKNIQYF.